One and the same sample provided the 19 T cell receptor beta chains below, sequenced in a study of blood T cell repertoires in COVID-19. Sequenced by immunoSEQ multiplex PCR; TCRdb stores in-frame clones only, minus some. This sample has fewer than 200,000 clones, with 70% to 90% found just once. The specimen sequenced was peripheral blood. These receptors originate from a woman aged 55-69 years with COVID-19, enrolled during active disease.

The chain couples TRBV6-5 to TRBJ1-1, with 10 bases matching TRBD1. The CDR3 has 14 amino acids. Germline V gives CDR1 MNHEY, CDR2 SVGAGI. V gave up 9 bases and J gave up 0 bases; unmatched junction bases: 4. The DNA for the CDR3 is TGTGCCAGTAGGACAGGGGGAATGAACACTGAAGCTTTCTTT. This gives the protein CASRTGGMNTEAFF.

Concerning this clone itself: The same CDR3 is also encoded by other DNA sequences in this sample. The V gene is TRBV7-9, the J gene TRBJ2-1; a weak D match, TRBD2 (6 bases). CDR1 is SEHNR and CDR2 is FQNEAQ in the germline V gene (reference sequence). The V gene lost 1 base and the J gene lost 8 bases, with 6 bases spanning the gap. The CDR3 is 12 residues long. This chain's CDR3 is CASSLGRDEQFF. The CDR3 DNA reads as TGTGCCAGCAGCTTAGGGAGGGATGAGCAGTTCTTC.

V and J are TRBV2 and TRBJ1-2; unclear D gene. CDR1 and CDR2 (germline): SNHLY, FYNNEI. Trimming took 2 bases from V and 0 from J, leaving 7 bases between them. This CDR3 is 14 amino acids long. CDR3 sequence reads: CASSEYGANYGYTF. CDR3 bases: TGTGCCAGCAGTGAATACGGAGCTAACTATGGCTACACCTTC.

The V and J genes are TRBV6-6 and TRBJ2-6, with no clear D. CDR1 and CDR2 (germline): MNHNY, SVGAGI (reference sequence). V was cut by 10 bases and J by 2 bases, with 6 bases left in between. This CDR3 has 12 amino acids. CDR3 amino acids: CATHTGANVLTF. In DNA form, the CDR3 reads TGTGCCACCCACACTGGGGCCAACGTCCTGACTTTC.

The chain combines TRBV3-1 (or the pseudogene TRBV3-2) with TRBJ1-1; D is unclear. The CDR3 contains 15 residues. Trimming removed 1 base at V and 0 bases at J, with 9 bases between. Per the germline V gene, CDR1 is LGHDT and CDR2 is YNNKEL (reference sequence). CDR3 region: CASSQGNSMNTEAFF. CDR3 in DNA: TGTGCCAGCAGCCAAGGGAACAGCATGAACACTGAAGCTTTCTTT.

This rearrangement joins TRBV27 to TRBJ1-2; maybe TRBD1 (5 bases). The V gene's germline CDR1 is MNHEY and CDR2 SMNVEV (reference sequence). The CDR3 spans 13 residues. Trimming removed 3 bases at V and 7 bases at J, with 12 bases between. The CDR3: CASSFSGVGGYTF. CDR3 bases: TGTGCCAGCAGTTTTTCGGGGGTAGGTGGCTACACCTTC.

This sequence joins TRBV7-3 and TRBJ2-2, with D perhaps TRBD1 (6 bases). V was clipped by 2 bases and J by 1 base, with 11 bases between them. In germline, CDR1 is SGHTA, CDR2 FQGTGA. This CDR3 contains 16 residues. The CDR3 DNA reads TGTGCCAGCAGCTTAGGGGGCCAGGGGAACACCGGGGAGCTGTTTTTT. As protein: CASSLGGQGNTGELFF.

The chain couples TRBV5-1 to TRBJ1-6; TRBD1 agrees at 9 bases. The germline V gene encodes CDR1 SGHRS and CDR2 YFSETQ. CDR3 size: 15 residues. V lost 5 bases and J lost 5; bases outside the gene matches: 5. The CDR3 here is CASSRRTGDNSPLHF. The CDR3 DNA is TGCGCCAGCAGTCGGCGGACAGGGGATAATTCACCCCTCCACTTT. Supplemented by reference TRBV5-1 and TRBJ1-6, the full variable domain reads KAGVTQTPRYLIKTRGQQVTLSCSPISGHRSVSWYQQTPGQGLQFLFEYFSETQRNKGNFPGRFSGRQFSNSRSEMNVSTLELGDSALYLCASSRRTGDNSPLHFGNGTRLTVT.

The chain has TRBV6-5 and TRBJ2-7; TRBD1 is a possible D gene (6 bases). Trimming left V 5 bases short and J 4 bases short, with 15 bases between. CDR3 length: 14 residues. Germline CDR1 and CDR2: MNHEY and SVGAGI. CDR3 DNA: TGTGCCAGCAGTCCTACAGGGCAAATGTACGAGCAGTACGTC. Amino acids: CASSPTGQMYEQYV.

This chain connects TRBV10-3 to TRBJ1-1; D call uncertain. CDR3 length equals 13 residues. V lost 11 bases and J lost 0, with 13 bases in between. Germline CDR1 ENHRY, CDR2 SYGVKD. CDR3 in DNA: TGTGCCGCCCAGGATCCCATGAACACTGAAGCTTTCTTT. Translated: CAAQDPMNTEAFF.

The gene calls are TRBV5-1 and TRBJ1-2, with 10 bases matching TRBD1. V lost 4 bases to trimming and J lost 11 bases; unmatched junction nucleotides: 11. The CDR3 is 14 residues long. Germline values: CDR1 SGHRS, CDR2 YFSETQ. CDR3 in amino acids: CASSPPGTGVGYTF. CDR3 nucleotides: TGCGCCAGCAGCCCCCCCGGGACAGGGGTCGGATACACCTTC.

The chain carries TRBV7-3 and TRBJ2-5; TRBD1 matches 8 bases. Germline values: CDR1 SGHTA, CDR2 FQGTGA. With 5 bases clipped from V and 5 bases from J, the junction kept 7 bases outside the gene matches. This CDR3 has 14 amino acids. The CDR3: CASSPQGAGETQYF. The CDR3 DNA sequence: TGTGCCAGCAGCCCTCAGGGGGCGGGTGAGACCCAGTACTTC.

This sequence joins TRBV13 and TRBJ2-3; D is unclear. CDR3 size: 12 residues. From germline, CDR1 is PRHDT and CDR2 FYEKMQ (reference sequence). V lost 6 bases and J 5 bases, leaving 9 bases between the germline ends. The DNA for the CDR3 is TGTGCCAGCAGTCATCGAGGAGATACGCAGTATTTT. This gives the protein CASSHRGDTQYF. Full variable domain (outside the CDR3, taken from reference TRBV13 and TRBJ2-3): AAGVIQSPRHLIKEKRETATLKCYPIPRHDTVYWYQQGPGQDPQFLISFYEKMQSDKGSIPDRFSAQQFSDYHSELNMSSLELGDSALYFCASSHRGDTQYFGPGTRLTVL.

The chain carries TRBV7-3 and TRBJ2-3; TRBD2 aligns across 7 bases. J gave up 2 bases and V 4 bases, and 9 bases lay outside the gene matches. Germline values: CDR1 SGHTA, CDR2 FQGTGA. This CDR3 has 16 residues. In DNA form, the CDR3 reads TGTGCCAGCAGCTCCACTCCGACTAGCCTCACAGATACGCAGTATTTT. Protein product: CASSSTPTSLTDTQYF.

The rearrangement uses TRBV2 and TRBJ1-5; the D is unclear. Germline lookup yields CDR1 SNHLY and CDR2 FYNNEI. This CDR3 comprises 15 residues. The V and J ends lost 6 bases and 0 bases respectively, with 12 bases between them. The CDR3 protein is CASRMQVVSNQPQHF. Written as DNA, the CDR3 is TGTGCCAGCAGGATGCAGGTTGTTAGCAATCAGCCCCAGCATTTT. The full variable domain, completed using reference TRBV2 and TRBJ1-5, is EPEVTQTPSHQVTQMGQEVILRCVPISNHLYFYWYRQILGQKVEFLVSFYNNEISEKSEIFDDQFSVERPDGSNFTLKIRSTKLEDSAMYFCASRMQVVSNQPQHFGDGTRLSIL.

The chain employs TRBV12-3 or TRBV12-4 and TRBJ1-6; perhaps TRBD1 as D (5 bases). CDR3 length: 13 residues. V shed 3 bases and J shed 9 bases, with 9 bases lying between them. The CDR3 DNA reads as TGTGCCAGCAGTTTGAGCGGGGGTTCACCCCTCCACTTT. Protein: CASSLSGGSPLHF.

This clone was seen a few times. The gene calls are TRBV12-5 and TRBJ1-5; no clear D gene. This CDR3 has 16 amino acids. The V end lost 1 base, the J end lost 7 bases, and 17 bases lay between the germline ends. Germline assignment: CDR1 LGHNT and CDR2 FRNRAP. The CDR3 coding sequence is TGTGCTAGTGGTTTGGATAAGGGAGGTTTAGGGCAGCCCCAGCATTTT. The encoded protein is CASGLDKGGLGQPQHF.

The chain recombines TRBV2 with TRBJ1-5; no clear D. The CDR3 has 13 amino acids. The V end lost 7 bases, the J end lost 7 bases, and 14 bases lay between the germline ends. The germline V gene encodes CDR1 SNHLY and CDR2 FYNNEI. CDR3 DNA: TGTGCCAGCAACCGAGGAGGGTGGCAGCCCCAGCATTTT. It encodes CASNRGGWQPQHF. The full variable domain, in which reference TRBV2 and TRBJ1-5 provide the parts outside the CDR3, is EPEVTQTPSHQVTQMGQEVILRCVPISNHLYFYWYRQILGQKVEFLVSFYNNEISEKSEIFDDQFSVERPDGSNFTLKIRSTKLEDSAMYFCASNRGGWQPQHFGDGTRLSIL.

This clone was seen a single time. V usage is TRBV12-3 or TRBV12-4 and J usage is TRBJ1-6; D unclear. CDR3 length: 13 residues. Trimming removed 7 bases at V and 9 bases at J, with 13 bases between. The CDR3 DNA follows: TGTGCCAGCACCCCTCGTTACGGTTCACCCCTCCACTTT. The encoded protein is CASTPRYGSPLHF.